This T cell receptor beta chain originates from a study of T-cell reconstitution after alpha-beta-depleted transplantation in children. Study conclusions and caveats: Where some patients showed high TCRbeta diversity at day 60, it came from recipient T cells and thymic progenitors that had survived. Newly produced T cells mostly provided counts and TCRbeta diversity after one year, as hyperexpanded clones declined. Expanded clones from the graft, numbering several hundred, reportedly supplied alpha-beta T cells about two months after transplant.

Using unique molecular identifiers, the investigators prepared the TCRbeta library. TCRdb passed the PCR reads through MiXCR, listing each CDR3 protein once. The sample gives about 150,000 distinct CDR3 sequences, 8% to 10% of which show up once; 18% is in the top ten. CDR1 is SGHTA and CDR2 is FQGNSA in the germline V gene. Trimming stripped 2 bases from V and 5 bases from J, with 10 bases between. The CDR3 covers 14 residues. This clonotype appeared a few times. Its antigen remains unknown. The TCR originated in a female patient aged 2-10 years who had a stem cell transplant for congenital amegakaryocytic thrombocytopenia, so the T cells may come from the graft donor. The chain is built from TRBV7-2 and TRBJ2-1, with a weak D call TRBD2 (6 bases). The sequencing here drew on PBMCs, mostly from graft donor cells, taken 180 days after TCRalphabeta/CD19-depleted stem cell transplant. In DNA, the CDR3 is TGTGCCAGCAGCTTACCGGGGAGGCACAATGAGCAGTTCTTC. Translating it yields CASSLPGRHNEQFF.